This TCR beta chain was found in a study of blood T cell repertoires in COVID-19. Study-wide context: Researchers got acute and convalescent COVID-19 samples from the United States, Italy and Spain. In each case, the material was cDNA or gDNA derived from T cells, B-cell-depleted T cells, or PBMCs.

How the authors handled the data: Reference gene primer amplification yielded estimated nucleated cell counts. Produced via immunoSEQ multiplex PCR; TCRdb's table is partial and in-frame only. Clonal size and the V and J genes are those of that table, whereas D and trimming came from the DNA. The sample carries some 150,000 clones, around 84% recorded once. The receptor was derived from a human donor in a cohort sampled during active COVID-19. The material sequenced was peripheral blood.

DNA for the CDR3: TGTGCCAGCTCACCCCTAGGGGGGGGAAGCAATCAGCCCCAGCATTTT. Translation: CASSPLGGGSNQPQHF. V usage is TRBV18 and J usage is TRBJ1-5; TRBD1 is a possible D gene (6 bases). The CDR3 totals 16 residues. Germline V gene sequence: CDR1 KGHSH, CDR2 LQKENI. Between the trimmed V and J ends, which lost 3 bases and 1 base, there was a span of 13 bases.